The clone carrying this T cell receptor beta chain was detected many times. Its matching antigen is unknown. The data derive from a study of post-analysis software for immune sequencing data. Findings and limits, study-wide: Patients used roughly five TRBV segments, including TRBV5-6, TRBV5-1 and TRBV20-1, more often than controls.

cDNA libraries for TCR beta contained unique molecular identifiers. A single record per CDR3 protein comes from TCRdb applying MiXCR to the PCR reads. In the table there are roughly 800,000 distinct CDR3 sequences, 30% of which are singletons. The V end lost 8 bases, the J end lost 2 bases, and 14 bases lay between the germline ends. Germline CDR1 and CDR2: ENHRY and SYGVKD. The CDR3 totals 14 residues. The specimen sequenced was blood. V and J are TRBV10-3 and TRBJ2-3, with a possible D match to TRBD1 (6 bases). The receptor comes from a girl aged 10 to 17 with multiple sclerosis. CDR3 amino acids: CAIGTTGDTDTQYF. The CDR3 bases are TGTGCCATCGGCACGACAGGCGACACAGATACGCAGTATTTT.